This TCR beta chain was obtained from a study of blood T cell repertoires in COVID-19. Whole-study context: Sites in the United States, Italy and Spain provided acute and convalescent COVID-19 samples. From T cells, B-cell-depleted T cells, or PBMCs came the material, which was cDNA or gDNA.

In the authors' workflow: Estimated nucleated cell counts came from reference gene primer amplification. This table comes from immunoSEQ multiplex PCR, and its TCRdb copy is limited to in-frame clones, with some not included. The D gene and trimming were derived from the DNA, and the V and J assignments and clone size from that table. The sample holds about 13,000 clones, around 83% seen once. The TCR was taken from a man in his forties with active or convalescent COVID-19. Specimen: peripheral blood.

CDR3 coding DNA: TGTGCCAGCAGCTTGGCCCGCCTTCGGACAGGGTCTAATGAAAAACTGTTTTTT. Translation: CASSLARLRTGSNEKLFF. This chain links TRBV11-3 with TRBJ1-4, with TRBD1 matching 8 bases. The CDR3 length is 18 residues. Germline CDR1 is SGHNT and CDR2 is YENEEA. Trimming cost V 3 bases and J 3 bases; bases outside gene matches: 12.